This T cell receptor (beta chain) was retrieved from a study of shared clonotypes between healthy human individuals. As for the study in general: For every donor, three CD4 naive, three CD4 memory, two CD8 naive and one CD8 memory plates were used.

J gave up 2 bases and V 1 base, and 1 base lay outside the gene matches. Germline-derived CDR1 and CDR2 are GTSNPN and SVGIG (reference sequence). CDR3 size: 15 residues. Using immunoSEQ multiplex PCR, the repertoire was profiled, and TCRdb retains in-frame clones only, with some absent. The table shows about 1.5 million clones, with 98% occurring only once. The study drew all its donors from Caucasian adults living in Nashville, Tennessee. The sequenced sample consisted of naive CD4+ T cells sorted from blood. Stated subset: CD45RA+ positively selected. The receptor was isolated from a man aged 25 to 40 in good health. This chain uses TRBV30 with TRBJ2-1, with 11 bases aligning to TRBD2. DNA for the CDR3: TGTGCCTGGAGTGGGGGACTAGCGGCCTACAATGAGCAGTTCTTC. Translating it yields CAWSGGLAAYNEQFF.